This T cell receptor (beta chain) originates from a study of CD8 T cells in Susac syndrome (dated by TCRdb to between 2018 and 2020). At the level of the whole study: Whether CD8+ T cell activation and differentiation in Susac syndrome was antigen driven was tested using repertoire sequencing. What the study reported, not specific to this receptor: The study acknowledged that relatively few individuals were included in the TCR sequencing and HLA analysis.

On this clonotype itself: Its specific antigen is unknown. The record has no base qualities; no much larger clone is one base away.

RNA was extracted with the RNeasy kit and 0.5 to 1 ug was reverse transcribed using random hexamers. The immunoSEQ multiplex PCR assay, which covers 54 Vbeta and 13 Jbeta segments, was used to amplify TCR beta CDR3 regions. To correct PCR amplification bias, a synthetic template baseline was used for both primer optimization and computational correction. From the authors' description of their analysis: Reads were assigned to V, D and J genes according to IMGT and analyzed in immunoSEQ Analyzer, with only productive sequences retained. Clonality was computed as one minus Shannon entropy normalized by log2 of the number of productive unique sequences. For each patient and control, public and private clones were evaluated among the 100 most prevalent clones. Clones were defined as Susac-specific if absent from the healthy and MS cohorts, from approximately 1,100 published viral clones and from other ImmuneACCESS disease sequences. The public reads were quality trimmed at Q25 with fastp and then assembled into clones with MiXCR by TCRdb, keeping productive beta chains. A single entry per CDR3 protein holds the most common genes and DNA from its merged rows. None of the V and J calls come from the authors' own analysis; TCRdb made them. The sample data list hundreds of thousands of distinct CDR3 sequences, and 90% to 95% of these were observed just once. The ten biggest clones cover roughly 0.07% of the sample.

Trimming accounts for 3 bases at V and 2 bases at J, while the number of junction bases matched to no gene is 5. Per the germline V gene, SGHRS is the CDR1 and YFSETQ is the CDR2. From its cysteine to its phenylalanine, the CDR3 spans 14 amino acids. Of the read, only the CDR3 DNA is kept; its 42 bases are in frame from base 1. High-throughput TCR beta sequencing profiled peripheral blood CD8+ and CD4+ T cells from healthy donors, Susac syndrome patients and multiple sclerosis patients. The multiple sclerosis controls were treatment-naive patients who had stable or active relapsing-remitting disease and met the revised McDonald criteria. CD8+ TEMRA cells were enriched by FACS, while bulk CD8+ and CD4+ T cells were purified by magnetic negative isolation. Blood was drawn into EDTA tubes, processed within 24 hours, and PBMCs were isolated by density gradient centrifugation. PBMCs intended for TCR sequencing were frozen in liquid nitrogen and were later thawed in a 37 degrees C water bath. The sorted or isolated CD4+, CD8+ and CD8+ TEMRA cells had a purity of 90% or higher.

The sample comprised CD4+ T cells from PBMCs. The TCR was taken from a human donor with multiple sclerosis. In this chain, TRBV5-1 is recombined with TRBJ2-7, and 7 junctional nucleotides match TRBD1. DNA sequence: TGCGCCAGCAGCTCCGCGACAGGGACCTACGAGCAGTACTTC. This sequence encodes CASSSATGTYEQYF.